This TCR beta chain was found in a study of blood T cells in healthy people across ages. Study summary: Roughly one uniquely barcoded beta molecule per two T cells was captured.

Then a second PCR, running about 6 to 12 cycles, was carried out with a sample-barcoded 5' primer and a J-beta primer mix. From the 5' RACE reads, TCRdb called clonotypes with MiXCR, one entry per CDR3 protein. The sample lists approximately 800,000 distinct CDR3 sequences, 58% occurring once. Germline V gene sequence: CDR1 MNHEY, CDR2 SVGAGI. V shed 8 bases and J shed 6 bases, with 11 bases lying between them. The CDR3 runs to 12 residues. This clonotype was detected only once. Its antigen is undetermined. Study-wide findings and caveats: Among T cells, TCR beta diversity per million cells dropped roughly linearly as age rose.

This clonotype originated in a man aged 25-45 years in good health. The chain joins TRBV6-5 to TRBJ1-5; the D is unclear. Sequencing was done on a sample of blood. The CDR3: CASGWGSQPQHF. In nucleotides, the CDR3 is TGTGCCAGCGGTTGGGGTAGTCAGCCCCAGCATTTT.